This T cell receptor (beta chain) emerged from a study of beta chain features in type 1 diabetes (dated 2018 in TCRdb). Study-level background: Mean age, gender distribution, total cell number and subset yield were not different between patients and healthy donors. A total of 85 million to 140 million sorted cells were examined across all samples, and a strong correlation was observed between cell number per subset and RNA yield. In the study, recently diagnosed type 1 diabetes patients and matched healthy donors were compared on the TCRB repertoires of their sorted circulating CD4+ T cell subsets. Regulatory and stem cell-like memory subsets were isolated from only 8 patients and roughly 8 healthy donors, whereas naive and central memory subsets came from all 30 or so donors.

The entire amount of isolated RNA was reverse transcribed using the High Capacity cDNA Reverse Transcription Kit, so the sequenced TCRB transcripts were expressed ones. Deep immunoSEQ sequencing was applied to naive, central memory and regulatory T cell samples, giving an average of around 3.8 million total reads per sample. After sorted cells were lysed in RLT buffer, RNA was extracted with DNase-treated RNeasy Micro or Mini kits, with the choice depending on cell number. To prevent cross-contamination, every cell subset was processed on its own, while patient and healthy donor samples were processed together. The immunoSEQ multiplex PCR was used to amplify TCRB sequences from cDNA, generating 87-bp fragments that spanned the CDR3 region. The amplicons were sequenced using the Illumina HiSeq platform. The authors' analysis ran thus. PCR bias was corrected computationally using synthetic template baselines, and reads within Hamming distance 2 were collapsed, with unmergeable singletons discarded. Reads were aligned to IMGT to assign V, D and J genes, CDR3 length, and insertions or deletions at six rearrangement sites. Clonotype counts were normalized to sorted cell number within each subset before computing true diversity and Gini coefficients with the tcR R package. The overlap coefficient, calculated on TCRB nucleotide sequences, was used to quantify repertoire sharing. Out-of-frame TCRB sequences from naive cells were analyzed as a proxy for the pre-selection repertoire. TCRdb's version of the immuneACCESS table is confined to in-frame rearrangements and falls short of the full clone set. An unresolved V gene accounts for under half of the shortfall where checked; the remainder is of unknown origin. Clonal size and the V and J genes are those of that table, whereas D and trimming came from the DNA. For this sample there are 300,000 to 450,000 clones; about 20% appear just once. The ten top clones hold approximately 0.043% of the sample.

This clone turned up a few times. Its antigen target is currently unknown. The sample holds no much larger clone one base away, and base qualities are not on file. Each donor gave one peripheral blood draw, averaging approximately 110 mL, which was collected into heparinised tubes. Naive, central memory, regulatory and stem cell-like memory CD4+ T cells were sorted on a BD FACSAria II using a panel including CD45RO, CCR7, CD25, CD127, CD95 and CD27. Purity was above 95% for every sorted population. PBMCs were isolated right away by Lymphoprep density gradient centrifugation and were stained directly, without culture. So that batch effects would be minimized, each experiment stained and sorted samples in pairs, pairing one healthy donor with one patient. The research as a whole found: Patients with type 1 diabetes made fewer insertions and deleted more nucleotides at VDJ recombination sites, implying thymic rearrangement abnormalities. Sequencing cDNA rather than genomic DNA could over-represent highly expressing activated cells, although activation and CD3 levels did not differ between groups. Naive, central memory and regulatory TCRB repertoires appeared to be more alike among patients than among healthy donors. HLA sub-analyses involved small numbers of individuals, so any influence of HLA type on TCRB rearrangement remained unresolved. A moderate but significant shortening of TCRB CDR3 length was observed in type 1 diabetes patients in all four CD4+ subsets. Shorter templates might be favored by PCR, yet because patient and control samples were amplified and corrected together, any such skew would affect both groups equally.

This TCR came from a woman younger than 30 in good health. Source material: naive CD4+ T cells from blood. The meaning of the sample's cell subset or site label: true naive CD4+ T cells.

The CDR3 sequence is CASSPDRFNQPQHF. The nucleotides are TGTGCCAGCAGCCCTGACAGGTTTAATCAGCCCCAGCATTTT. In this chain, TRBV7-8 is recombined with TRBJ1-5, with TRBD1 as a weak D call on 6 bases. Reading from cysteine to phenylalanine, the CDR3 counts 14 amino acids. Of all the DNA, just the CDR3 is kept, 42 bases in frame from base 1. Relative to germline, V is 5 bases shorter and J is 4 bases shorter, with 12 bases between their ends. CDR1 and CDR2, per the germline V gene, are SGHVS and FQNEAQ.